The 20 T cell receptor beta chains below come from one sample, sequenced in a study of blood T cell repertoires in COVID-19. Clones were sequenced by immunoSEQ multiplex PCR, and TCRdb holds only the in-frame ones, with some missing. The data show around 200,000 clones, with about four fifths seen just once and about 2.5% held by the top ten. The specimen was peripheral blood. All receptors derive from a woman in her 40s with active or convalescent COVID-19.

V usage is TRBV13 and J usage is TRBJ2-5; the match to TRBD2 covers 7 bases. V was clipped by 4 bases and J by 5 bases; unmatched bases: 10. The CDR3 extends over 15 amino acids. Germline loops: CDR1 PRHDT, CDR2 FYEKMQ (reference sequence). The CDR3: CASSYKGEGGETQYF. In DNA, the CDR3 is TGTGCCAGCAGCTATAAAGGGGAGGGTGGTGAGACCCAGTACTTC.

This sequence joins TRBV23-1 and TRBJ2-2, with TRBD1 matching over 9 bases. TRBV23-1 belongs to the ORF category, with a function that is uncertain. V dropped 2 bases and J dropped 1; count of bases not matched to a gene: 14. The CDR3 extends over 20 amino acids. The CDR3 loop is CASSQAGQGTTAQNTGELFF. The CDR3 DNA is TGCGCCAGCAGTCAAGCCGGACAGGGGACAACCGCACAGAACACCGGGGAGCTGTTTTTT.

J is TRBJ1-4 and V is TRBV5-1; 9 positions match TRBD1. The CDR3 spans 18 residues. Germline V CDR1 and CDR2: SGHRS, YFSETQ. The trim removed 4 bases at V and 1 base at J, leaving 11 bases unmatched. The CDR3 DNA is TGCGCCAGCAGCAGCCTCTTACAGGGGGCGGGAACTAATGAAAAACTGTTTTTT. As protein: CASSSLLQGAGTNEKLFF.

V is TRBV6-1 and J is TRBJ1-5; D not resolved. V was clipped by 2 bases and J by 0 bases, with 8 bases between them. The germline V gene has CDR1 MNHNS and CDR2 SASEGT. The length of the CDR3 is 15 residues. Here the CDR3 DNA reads TGTGCCAGCAGTGAAAGACACTTTAGCAATCAGCCCCAGCATTTT. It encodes CASSERHFSNQPQHF.

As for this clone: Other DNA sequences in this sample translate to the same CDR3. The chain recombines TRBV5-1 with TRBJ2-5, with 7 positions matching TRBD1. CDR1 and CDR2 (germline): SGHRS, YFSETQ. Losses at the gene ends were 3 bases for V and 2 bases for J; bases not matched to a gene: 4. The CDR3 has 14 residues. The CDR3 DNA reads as TGCGCCAGCAGCTCCGGGACAGCACAAGAGACCCAGTACTTC. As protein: CASSSGTAQETQYF.

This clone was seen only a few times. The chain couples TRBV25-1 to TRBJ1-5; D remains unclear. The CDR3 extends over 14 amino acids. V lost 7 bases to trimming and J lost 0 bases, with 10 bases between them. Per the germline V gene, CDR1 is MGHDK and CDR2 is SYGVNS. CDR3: CASTERDSNQPQHF. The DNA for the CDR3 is TGTGCCAGCACCGAACGGGATAGCAATCAGCCCCAGCATTTT.

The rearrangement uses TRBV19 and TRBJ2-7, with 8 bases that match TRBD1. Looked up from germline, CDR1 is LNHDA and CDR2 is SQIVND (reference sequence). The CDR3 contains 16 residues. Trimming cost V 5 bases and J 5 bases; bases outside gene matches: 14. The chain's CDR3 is CASSARGRYLSDEQYF. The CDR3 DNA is TGTGCCAGTAGTGCCAGGGGGCGTTATTTGTCCGACGAGCAGTACTTC.

The DNA for the CDR3 is TGTGCCAGCAGACCTAGGACAGGGGGCGGAGAGACCCAGTACTTC. It encodes CASRPRTGGGETQYF. This chain links TRBV3-1 (or the pseudogene TRBV3-2) with TRBJ2-5; TRBD1 matches 11 bases. The length of the CDR3 is 15 residues. Germline assignment: CDR1 LGHDT and CDR2 YNNKEL (reference sequence). The V gene end was trimmed by 6 bases and the J gene end by 4 bases; junction bases not matched to a gene: 7.

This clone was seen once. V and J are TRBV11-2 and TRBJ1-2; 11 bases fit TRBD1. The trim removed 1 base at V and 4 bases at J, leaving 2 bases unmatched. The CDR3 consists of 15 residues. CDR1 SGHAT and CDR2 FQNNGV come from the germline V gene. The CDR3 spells CASSLGTGGLYGYTF. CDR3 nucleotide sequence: TGTGCCAGCAGCTTAGGGACAGGGGGCCTCTATGGCTACACCTTC.

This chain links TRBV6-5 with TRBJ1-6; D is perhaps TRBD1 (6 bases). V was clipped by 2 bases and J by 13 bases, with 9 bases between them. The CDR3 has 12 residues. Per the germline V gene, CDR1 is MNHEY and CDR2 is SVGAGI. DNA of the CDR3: TGTGCCAGCAGTTACATCAGGGGTCCCCTCCACTTT. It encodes CASSYIRGPLHF.

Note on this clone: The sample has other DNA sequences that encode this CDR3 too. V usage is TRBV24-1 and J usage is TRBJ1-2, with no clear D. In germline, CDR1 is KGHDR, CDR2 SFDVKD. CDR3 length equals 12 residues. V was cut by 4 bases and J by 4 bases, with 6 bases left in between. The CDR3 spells CATSDPGYGYTF. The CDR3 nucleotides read TGTGCCACCAGTGACCCAGGCTATGGCTACACCTTC.

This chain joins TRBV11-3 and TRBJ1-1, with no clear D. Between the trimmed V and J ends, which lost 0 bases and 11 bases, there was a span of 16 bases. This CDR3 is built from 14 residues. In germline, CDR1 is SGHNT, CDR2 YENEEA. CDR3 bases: TGTGCCAGCAGCTTAGAAAGCGTGAATATCCTGGCTTTCTTT. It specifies CASSLESVNILAFF.

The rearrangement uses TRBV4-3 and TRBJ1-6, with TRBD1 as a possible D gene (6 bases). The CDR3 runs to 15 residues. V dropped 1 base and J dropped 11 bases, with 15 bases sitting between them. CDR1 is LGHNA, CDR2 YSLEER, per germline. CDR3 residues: CASSQVQGAVAPLHF. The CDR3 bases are TGCGCCAGCAGCCAAGTACAGGGTGCGGTGGCACCCCTCCACTTT.

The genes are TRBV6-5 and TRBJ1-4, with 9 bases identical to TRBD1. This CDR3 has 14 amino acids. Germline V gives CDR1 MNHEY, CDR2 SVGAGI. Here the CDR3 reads CAGQGMATNEKLFF. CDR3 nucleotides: TGTGCTGGACAGGGGATGGCAACTAATGAAAAACTGTTTTTT.

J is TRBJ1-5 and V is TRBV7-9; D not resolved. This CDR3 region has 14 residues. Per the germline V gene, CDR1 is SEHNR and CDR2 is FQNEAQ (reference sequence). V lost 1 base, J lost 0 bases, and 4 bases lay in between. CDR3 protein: CASSLGYSNQPQHF. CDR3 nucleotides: TGTGCCAGCAGCTTAGGCTATAGCAATCAGCCCCAGCATTTT.

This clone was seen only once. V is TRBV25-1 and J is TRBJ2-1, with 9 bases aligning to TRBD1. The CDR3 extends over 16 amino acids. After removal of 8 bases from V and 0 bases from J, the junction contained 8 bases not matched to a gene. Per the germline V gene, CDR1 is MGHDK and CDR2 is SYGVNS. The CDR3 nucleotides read TGTGCCAGCCTTCGACAGGGGGGGATCTCCTACAATGAGCAGTTCTTC. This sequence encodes CASLRQGGISYNEQFF.

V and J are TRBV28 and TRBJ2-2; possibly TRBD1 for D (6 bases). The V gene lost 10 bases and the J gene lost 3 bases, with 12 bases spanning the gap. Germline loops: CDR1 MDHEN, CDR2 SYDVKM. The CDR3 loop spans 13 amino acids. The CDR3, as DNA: TGTGCCACCCCACAGGGAGACACCGGGGAGCTGTTTTTT. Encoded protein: CATPQGDTGELFF.

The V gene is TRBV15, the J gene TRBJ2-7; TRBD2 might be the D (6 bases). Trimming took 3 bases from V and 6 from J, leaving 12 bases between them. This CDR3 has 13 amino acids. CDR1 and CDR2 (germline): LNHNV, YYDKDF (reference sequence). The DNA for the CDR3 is TGTGCCACCAGCAGGTTGATGGGGGGCGAGCAGTACTTC. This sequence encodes CATSRLMGGEQYF.

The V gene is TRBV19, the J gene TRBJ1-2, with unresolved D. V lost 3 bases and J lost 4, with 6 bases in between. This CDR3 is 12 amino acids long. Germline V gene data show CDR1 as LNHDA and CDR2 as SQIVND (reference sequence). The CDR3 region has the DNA TGTGCCAGTAGTATTAGCCTCTATGGCTACACCTTC. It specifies CASSISLYGYTF.

This CDR3 is CASSTDWEREAFF. CDR3 bases: TGTGCCAGCTCCACCGATTGGGAGCGAGAAGCTTTCTTT. This rearrangement joins TRBV18 to TRBJ1-1; D is undetermined. Per the germline V gene, CDR1 is KGHSH and CDR2 is LQKENI. V was trimmed by 6 bases and J by 8 bases, leaving 16 bases between them. CDR3 length: 13 amino acids.